Below, 21 T cell receptor beta chains from the same sample are listed, as sequenced in a study of CD8 T cells in ankylosing spondylitis. Via MiXCR, TCRdb re-called the 5' RACE reads, giving one row per CDR3 protein. The sample records tens of thousands of distinct CDR3 sequences, around 25% being singletons. The sequencing sample was made of blood, either unsorted or a sorted T cell fraction (not recorded which). The origin of the receptors is a male donor with ankylosing spondylitis or in good health (not recorded which).

This clonotype has only one observation. The chain has TRBV5-1 and TRBJ2-1; tentatively, D is TRBD1 (6 bases). Germline V lookup: CDR1 SGHRS, CDR2 YFSETQ. This CDR3 is 12 amino acids long. Trimming left V 5 bases short and J 8 bases short, with 11 bases between. The CDR3 loop is CASRGASDEQFF. CDR3 DNA: TGCGCCAGCAGGGGGGCATCCGATGAGCAGTTCTTC.

The chain employs TRBV10-3 and TRBJ1-3; D is undetermined. CDR1 and CDR2 (germline): ENHRY, SYGVKD. The CDR3 spans 15 residues. Trimming took off 5 bases at V and 4 bases at J, with 15 bases between the two ends. DNA for the CDR3: TGTGCCATCAGTCCCCGGGGTTCAGAGGGAAACACCATATATTTT. Its translation: CAISPRGSEGNTIYF.

The V call is TRBV29-1, the J call TRBJ2-5; TRBD1 might be the D (6 bases). Trimming took 4 bases from V and 4 from J, leaving 13 bases between them. The germline V gene encodes CDR1 SQVTM and CDR2 ANQGSEA. CDR3 length equals 13 residues. In DNA form, the CDR3 reads TGCAGCGTTGGGGGGCGCTTGGTAGAGACCCAGTACTTC. This encodes CSVGGRLVETQYF.

Only one count was recorded for this clonotype. This may be a read error, as it is one base from a much larger clone. This chain connects TRBV11-2 to TRBJ2-1, with D maybe TRBD1 (5 bases). The CDR3 is 14 amino acids. V was pared by 3 bases and J by 7 bases, with 13 bases between. Per the germline V gene, CDR1 is SGHAT and CDR2 is FQNNGV. The CDR3 nucleotides read TGTGCCAGCAGCTTGATTGACAGCTTGAATGAGCAGTTCTTC. Protein product: CASSLIDSLNEQFF.

This clonotype was counted between two and nine times. The V and J genes are TRBV19 and TRBJ2-3; D gene unclear. The V end was cut by 1 base, the J end by 5 bases, with 10 bases between. Per germline, CDR1 LNHDA and CDR2 SQIVND (reference sequence). The CDR3 contains 14 residues. The DNA of the CDR3 is TGTGCCAGTAGTATAGCGGCCCGTGGAGATACGCAGTATTTT. Translation: CASSIAARGDTQYF.

At least ten counts were recorded for this clonotype. V is TRBV5-1 and J is TRBJ2-5; 7 nucleotides agree with TRBD1. V lost 0 bases, J lost 4 bases, and 3 bases stayed unmatched. The CDR3 is 14 amino acids. Germline V gives CDR1 SGHRS, CDR2 YFSETQ. CDR3 coding DNA: TGCGCCAGCAGCTTGGCTAACAGGGGAGAGACCCAGTACTTC. It codes for CASSLANRGETQYF.

This clonotype has a handful of counts. V usage is TRBV18 and J usage is TRBJ2-3; 7 bases agree with TRBD1. CDR1 is KGHSH and CDR2 is LQKENI in the germline V gene. Germline trimming cut 2 bases from V and 1 base from J; bases unmatched to any gene: 3. This CDR3 is built from 15 residues. In DNA form, the CDR3 reads TGTGCCAGCTCACCAAGGGACAGCGGCACAGATACGCAGTATTTT. It specifies CASSPRDSGTDTQYF.

This clonotype was picked up a small number of times. The rearrangement joins TRBV20-1 to TRBJ2-1; TRBD1 is a possible D gene (7 bases). This CDR3 is 12 amino acids long. Germline V CDR1 and CDR2: DFQATT, SNEGSKA (reference sequence). The V and J ends lost 3 bases and 7 bases respectively, with 10 bases between them. The CDR3 spells CSASRGANEQFF. CDR3 coding DNA: TGCAGTGCTAGCAGGGGGGCGAATGAGCAGTTCTTC.

This clonotype appeared many times. The chain combines TRBV3-1 with TRBJ2-3; D unclear. V was pared by 3 bases and J by 8 bases, with 12 bases between. The CDR3 loop spans 13 amino acids. The germline gives CDR1 LGHDT, CDR2 YNNKEL (reference sequence). The CDR3 is CASSQQEVGTQYF. The CDR3 nucleotides are TGTGCCAGCAGCCAGCAAGAGGTCGGTACGCAGTATTTT.

CDR3 sequence: CASSQDPGTRTDTQYF. CDR3 sequence (DNA): TGTGCCAGCAGCCAAGACCCCGGGACCCGCACAGATACGCAGTATTTT. The rearrangement uses TRBV3-1 and TRBJ2-3, with D perhaps being TRBD1 or TRBD2 (5 bases each). Trimming removed 0 bases at V and 1 base at J, with 11 bases between. Per the germline V gene, CDR1 is LGHDT and CDR2 is YNNKEL (reference sequence). The CDR3 has 16 residues.

There are many counts of this clonotype. This chain links TRBV20-1 with TRBJ1-2; the D gene is possibly TRBD1 (6 bases). Germline-derived CDR1 and CDR2 are DFQATT and SNEGSKA (reference sequence). The CDR3 loop spans 15 amino acids. The germline V and J ends were trimmed by 1 base and 8 bases, with 20 bases remaining between them. The CDR3 sequence: CSARVSYRGAHGYTF. The CDR3 DNA follows: TGCAGTGCTAGAGTATCGTATCGGGGGGCTCACGGCTACACCTTC.

The CDR3 sequence: CASSPFSGAHPEAFF. The CDR3, as DNA: TGCGCCAGCAGCCCCTTCTCGGGGGCGCATCCTGAAGCTTTCTTT. The chain joins TRBV5-1 to TRBJ1-1; D perhaps matches TRBD1 (6 bases). Trimming removed 4 bases from V and 6 bases from J, with 19 bases in between. The CDR3 runs 15 residues. Germline lookup yields CDR1 SGHRS and CDR2 YFSETQ.

This clonotype was seen once. The chain uses TRBV7-2 and TRBJ2-5; D possibly corresponds to TRBD1 (6 bases). The CDR3 totals 15 residues. Germline V gives CDR1 SGHTA, CDR2 FQGNSA. Trimming removed 0 bases at V and 5 bases at J, with 13 bases between. CDR3 DNA: TGTGCCAGCAGCTTAGCGTGGGGGCCGGCGGAGACCCAGTACTTC. This sequence encodes CASSLAWGPAETQYF.

The V gene is TRBV20-1, the J gene TRBJ2-5; TRBD2 matches 11 bases. Losses at the gene ends were 3 bases for V and 3 bases for J; bases not matched to a gene: 3. Germline CDR1 is DFQATT and CDR2 is SNEGSKA (reference sequence). This CDR3 region has 14 residues. In DNA form, the CDR3 reads TGCAGTGCTAGTCCACTAGCGGGAGAAGAGACCCAGTACTTC. Protein product: CSASPLAGEETQYF.

This clonotype came up a few times. The V gene is TRBV5-1, the J gene TRBJ1-1, with 7 bases aligning to TRBD1. V shed 2 bases, J shed 7 bases, and the junction held 8 bases outside the gene matches. Germline CDR1 SGHRS, CDR2 YFSETQ. The CDR3 has 14 residues. The CDR3 loop is CASSFQPGQIEAFF. CDR3 coding DNA: TGCGCCAGCAGCTTCCAACCGGGACAGATTGAAGCTTTCTTT.

This clonotype has at least ten counts. The chain joins TRBV29-1 to TRBJ2-5; no firm D call. With 7 bases removed from V and 6 bases from J, the gap between germline ends came to 12 bases. Germline CDR1 reads SQVTM; CDR2 reads ANQGSEA. The CDR3 consists of 11 residues. CDR3 sequence (DNA): TGCAGCGCAACTTCCGACCAGACCCAGTACTTC. Its protein is CSATSDQTQYF.

V usage is TRBV12-3 or TRBV12-4 and J usage is TRBJ2-4; D is perhaps TRBD2 (6 bases). V lost 3 bases and J lost 0, with 12 bases in between. This CDR3 comprises 16 residues. CDR3 residues: CASSFQVGLAKNIQYF. The CDR3 bases are TGTGCCAGCAGTTTCCAAGTGGGACTAGCCAAAAACATTCAGTACTTC.

This clonotype came up a few times. The chain recombines TRBV15 with TRBJ2-5, with D uncertain. There are 13 residues in the CDR3. CDR1 is LNHNV and CDR2 is YYDKDF in the germline V gene (reference sequence). Trimming stripped 5 bases from V and 5 bases from J, with 12 bases between. The CDR3 DNA reads as TGTGCCACCAGCTTCCCGAATGGGGAGACCCAGTACTTC. Protein product: CATSFPNGETQYF. The full variable domain, rest sourced from reference TRBV15 and TRBJ2-5, is DAMVIQNPRYQVTQFGKPVTLSCSQTLNHNVMYWYQQKSSQAPKLLFHYYDKDFNNEADTPDNFQSRRPNTSFCFLDIRSPGLGDTAMYLCATSFPNGETQYFGPGTRLLVL.

For this clonotype: A read error is possible here, since a much larger clone lies one base away. The V and J genes are TRBV3-1 and TRBJ2-1; tentatively, D is TRBD2 (5 bases). Germline CDR1 is LGHDT and CDR2 is YNNKEL (reference sequence). The length of the CDR3 is 16 residues. CDR3 region: CVSSQGAAYSYNEQFF. Here the CDR3 DNA reads TGTGTCAGCAGCCAAGGAGCGGCGTACTCCTACAATGAGCAGTTCTTC.

The V call is TRBV7-2, the J call TRBJ1-2; perhaps TRBD1 as D (5 bases). The CDR3 sequence is 14 residues long. V was cut by 6 bases and J by 6 bases, with 17 bases left in between. Germline CDR1 SGHTA, CDR2 FQGNSA. The CDR3 coding sequence is TGTGCCAGCAGACGGCGTCCCATGGGGGATGGCTACACCTTC. Translating it yields CASRRRPMGDGYTF.

This clonotype occurred a few times. The V and J genes are TRBV7-2 and TRBJ2-1; D remains ambiguous. V lost 5 bases to trimming and J lost 7 bases, with 12 bases between them. CDR3 size: 13 residues. The germline V gene encodes CDR1 SGHTA and CDR2 FQGNSA. CDR3 protein: CASSMYGLNEQFF. CDR3 nucleotides: TGTGCCAGCAGCATGTACGGGCTGAATGAGCAGTTCTTC.